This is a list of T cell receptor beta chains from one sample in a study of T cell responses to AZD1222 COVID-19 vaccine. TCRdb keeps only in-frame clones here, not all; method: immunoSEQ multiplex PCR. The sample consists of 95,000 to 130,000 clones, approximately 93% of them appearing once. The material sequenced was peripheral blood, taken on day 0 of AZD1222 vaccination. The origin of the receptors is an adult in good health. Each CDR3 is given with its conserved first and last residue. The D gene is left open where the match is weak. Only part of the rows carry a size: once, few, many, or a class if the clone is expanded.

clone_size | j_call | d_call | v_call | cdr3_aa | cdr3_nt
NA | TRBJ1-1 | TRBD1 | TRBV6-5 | CASSSQHQQGRTEAFF | TGTGCCAGCAGTTCCCAACACCAACAGGGGCGGACTGAAGCTTTCTTT
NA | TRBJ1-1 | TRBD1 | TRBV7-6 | CASSLVTGGTSTEAFF | TGTGCCAGCAGCTTAGTTACAGGGGGAACATCGACTGAAGCTTTCTTT
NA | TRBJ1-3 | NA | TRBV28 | CASSRMGSGSGNTIYF | TGTGCCAGCAGTAGGATGGGCTCGGGCTCTGGAAACACCATATATTTT
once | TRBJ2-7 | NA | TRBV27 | CASSWTVSYEQYF | TGTGCCAGCAGTTGGACAGTGTCCTACGAGCAGTACTTC
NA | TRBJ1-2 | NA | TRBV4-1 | CASSQSDTFGGYTF | TGCGCCAGCAGCCAGTCGGACACCTTCGGGGGCTACACCTTC
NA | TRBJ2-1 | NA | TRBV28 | CASRDRTTYNEQFF | TGTGCCAGCAGGGACAGAACAACCTACAATGAGCAGTTCTTC
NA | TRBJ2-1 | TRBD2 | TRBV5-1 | CASSWGLAGGSNEQFF | TGCGCCAGCAGCTGGGGACTAGCGGGAGGTTCCAATGAGCAGTTCTTC
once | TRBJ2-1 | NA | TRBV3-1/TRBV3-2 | CASSQPLGRDTYNEQFF | TGTGCCAGCAGCCAACCTCTAGGCCGGGACACTTACAATGAGCAGTTCTTC
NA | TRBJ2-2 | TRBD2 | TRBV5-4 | CASSGTSGETGELFF | TGTGCCAGCAGCGGGACTAGCGGGGAGACCGGGGAGCTGTTTTTT
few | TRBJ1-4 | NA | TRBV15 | CATSRALMGVRFF | TGTGCCACCAGCAGGGCCTTGATGGGGGTCCGGTTTTTT
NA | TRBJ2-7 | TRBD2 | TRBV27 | CASSLYSTTSWDF | TGTGCCAGCAGTCTATATTCGACGACTAGCTGGGATTTC
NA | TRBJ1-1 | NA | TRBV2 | CASRMTANTEAFF | TGTGCCAGCAGGATGACAGCGAACACTGAAGCTTTCTTT
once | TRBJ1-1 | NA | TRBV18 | CASSPASGVEAFF | TGTGCCAGCTCACCAGCTAGTGGGGTTGAAGCTTTCTTT
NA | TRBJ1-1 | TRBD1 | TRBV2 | CASRTGFSSTEAFF | TGTGCCAGCAGGACAGGGTTTAGTTCCACTGAAGCTTTCTTT
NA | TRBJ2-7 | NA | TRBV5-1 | CASSSLHYEQYF | TGCGCCAGCAGCTCCCTTCACTACGAGCAGTACTTC
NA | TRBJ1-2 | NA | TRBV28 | CASSLAGVGGYTF | TGTGCCAGCAGTTTGGCAGGGGTTGGGGGCTACACCTTC
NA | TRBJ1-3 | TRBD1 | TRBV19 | CASSMRTGSSGNTIYF | TGTGCCAGTAGTATGCGGACAGGGTCGTCTGGAAACACCATATATTTT
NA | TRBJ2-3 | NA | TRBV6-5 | CASSYTRALTDTQYF | TGTGCCAGCAGTTACACCAGGGCCCTCACAGATACGCAGTATTTT
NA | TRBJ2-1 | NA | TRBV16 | CASSRTGTHYNEQFF | TGTGCCAGCAGCCGCACCGGGACCCATTACAATGAGCAGTTCTTC
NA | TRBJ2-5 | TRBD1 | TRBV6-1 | CASSEEAGRGETQYF | TGTGCCAGCAGTGAAGAGGCCGGCAGGGGGGAGACCCAGTACTTC
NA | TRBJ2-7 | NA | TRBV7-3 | CASSLTGRVGSVEQYF | TGTGCCAGCAGCTTAACCGGCAGGGTGGGGTCGGTCGAGCAGTACTTC
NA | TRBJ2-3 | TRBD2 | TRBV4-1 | CASSQPTSASTDTQYF | TGCGCCAGCAGCCAACCGACTAGCGCGAGCACAGATACGCAGTATTTT
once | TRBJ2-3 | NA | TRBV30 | CAWADRRAPTDTQYF | TGTGCCTGGGCGGACAGGAGGGCCCCCACAGATACGCAGTATTTT
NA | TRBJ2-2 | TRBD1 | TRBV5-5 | CASSKISPGQGIGELFF | TGTGCCAGCAGCAAAATCTCGCCGGGACAGGGTATCGGGGAGCTGTTTTTT
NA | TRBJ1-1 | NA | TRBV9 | CASSGSAGTEAFF | TGTGCCAGCAGCGGGAGTGCTGGGACTGAAGCTTTCTTT
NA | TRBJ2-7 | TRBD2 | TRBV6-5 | CASRPSGSGYEQYF | TGTGCCAGCAGGCCTAGCGGGAGTGGCTACGAGCAGTACTTC
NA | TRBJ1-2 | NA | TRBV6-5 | CASSYGGRAYYGYTF | TGTGCCAGCAGTTACGGTGGTCGGGCTTACTATGGCTACACCTTC
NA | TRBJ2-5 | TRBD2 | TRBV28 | CASSRTRGLAGDETQYF | TGTGCCAGCAGTCGGACTCGGGGACTAGCCGGGGATGAGACCCAGTACTTC
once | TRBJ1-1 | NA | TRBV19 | CASSAGALEAFF | TGTGCCAGTAGTGCTGGGGCCCTCGAAGCTTTCTTT
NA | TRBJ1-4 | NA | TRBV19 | CASSPGWGTNEKLFF | TGTGCCAGTAGCCCCGGCTGGGGCACTAATGAAAAACTGTTTTTT
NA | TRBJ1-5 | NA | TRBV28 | CASRRQVNQPQHF | TGTGCCAGCAGAAGACAGGTCAATCAGCCCCAGCATTTT
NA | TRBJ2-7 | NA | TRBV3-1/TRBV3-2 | CASSPPVSRVGQYF | TGTGCCAGCAGCCCCCCCGTGAGCAGGGTTGGGCAGTACTTC